These T cell receptor beta chains were read from a single sample in a study of regulatory T cells in long-lasting Graves disease. TCRdb re-derived calls from the multiplex PCR reads in MiXCR, one entry per CDR3 protein. The sample carries fewer than 650,000 distinct CDR3 sequences, about 16% recorded once. A further study also used this sample, focusing on T cells in Graves' hyperthyroidism and ophthalmopathy.

The sample here was peripheral blood mononuclear cells (PBMCs), taken at new diagnosis, from a patient treated with antithyroid drugs. These receptors all stem from a young man with Graves disease. Each CDR3 is given with its conserved first and last residue. D genes are given only for firm matches. Clone size is not always given. Where it is, it says once, few, many or a class for expanded clones.

D | length | J | V | size | CDR3 | DNA
TRBD2 | 16 | TRBJ2-7 | TRBV9 | few | CASSASGLADDYEQYF | TGTGCCAGCAGCGCGTCGGGACTAGCGGACGACTACGAGCAGTACTTC
NA | 15 | TRBJ1-1 | TRBV12-3/TRBV12-4 | many | CASRTRGRRNTEAFF | TGTGCCAGCAGGACTCGGGGGAGGAGGAACACTGAAGCTTTCTTT
TRBD2 | 16 | TRBJ2-3 | TRBV4-2 | once | CASSRIPGGEADTQYF | TGTGCCAGCAGCCGCATACCTGGGGGGGAGGCAGATACGCAGTATTTT
NA | 15 | TRBJ2-1 | TRBV28 | many | CASSLIARLGGEQFF | TGTGCCAGCAGTTTAATAGCTCGTCTGGGGGGTGAGCAGTTCTTC
TRBD1 | 14 | TRBJ2-7 | TRBV12-3/TRBV12-4 | many | CASSHRDSPYEQYF | TGTGCCAGCAGCCACCGGGACAGTCCCTACGAGCAGTACTTC
NA | 15 | TRBJ2-1 | TRBV14 | NA | CASSQDPFTINEQFF | TGTGCCAGCAGCCAAGACCCGTTTACCATCAATGAGCAGTTCTTC
NA | 14 | TRBJ1-4 | TRBV19 | NA | CASSNGAFGEKLFF | TGTGCCAGTAGTAATGGGGCCTTTGGTGAAAAACTGTTTTTT
NA | 13 | TRBJ1-1 | TRBV7-9 | many | CASSPGRAPGAFF | TGTGCCAGCAGCCCCGGTCGGGCCCCGGGGGCTTTCTTT
NA | 13 | TRBJ2-2 | TRBV6-1 | few | CASRKAATGELFF | TGTGCCAGCAGAAAAGCGGCCACCGGGGAGCTGTTTTTT
TRBD1 | 13 | TRBJ1-2 | TRBV5-1 | few | CASSQTGPDGYTF | TGCGCCAGCAGCCAGACAGGGCCTGATGGCTACACCTTC
NA | 11 | TRBJ2-7 | TRBV20-1 | NA | CSAAGPGKVHF | TGCAGTGCTGCCGGGCCGGGGAAGGTGCACTTC
NA | 13 | TRBJ2-7 | TRBV12-3/TRBV12-4 | many | CASSLALAREQYF | TGTGCCAGCAGTTTAGCTCTGGCTAGAGAGCAGTACTTC
NA | 14 | TRBJ2-4 | TRBV20-1 | many | CSGGEGVVKNIQYF | TGCAGTGGCGGCGAGGGCGTAGTCAAAAACATTCAGTACTTC
NA | 14 | TRBJ1-4 | TRBV19 | few | CASSIAGGREKLFF | TGTGCCAGTAGTATAGCAGGAGGACGGGAAAAACTGTTTTTT
NA | 14 | TRBJ2-5 | TRBV6-1 | few | CASSPNNGQETQYF | TGTGCCAGCAGCCCTAACAACGGCCAAGAGACCCAGTACTTC
NA | 13 | TRBJ1-5 | TRBV11-2 | many | CASSGTVRGPQHF | TGTGCCAGCAGCGGCACCGTGCGGGGGCCCCAGCATTTT
TRBD2 | 16 | TRBJ2-3 | TRBV15 | NA | CATSRDREGPFNTQYF | TGTGCCACCAGCAGAGATCGGGAGGGCCCTTTTAATACGCAGTATTTT
NA | 16 | TRBJ2-3 | TRBV28 | few | CASSLIENRGTDTQYF | TGTGCCAGCAGTTTAATCGAGAACAGGGGCACAGATACGCAGTATTTT
NA | 13 | TRBJ1-1 | TRBV30 | many | CAWRRSLDTEAFF | TGTGCCTGGAGAAGAAGTCTAGACACTGAAGCTTTCTTT
TRBD2 | 15 | TRBJ2-7 | TRBV5-1 | NA | CASRATSGSLNEQYF | TGCGCCAGCAGGGCGACTAGCGGGTCCTTGAACGAGCAGTACTTC
NA | 17 | TRBJ2-1 | TRBV27 | few | CASSLSRGRASYNEQFF | TGTGCCAGCAGTTTATCTAGGGGGAGGGCCTCCTACAATGAGCAGTTCTTC
NA | 17 | TRBJ2-7 | TRBV7-8 | many | CASSLESVAALSYEQYF | TGTGCCAGCAGCTTAGAAAGTGTAGCGGCACTGTCCTACGAGCAGTACTTC
TRBD2 | 17 | TRBJ2-7 | TRBV4-1 | NA | CASSQEPATSGPYEQYF | TGCGCCAGCAGCCAAGAACCTGCGACTAGCGGGCCCTACGAGCAGTACTTC
NA | 13 | TRBJ1-1 | TRBV5-5 | few | CASGAGANTEAFF | TGTGCCAGCGGCGCAGGGGCGAACACTGAAGCTTTCTTT
NA | 14 | TRBJ1-2 | TRBV12-3/TRBV12-4 | many | CASSTRDTNYGYTF | TGTGCCAGCAGCACCAGGGACACTAACTATGGCTACACCTTC
TRBD2 | 17 | TRBJ2-5 | TRBV14 | NA | CASSQDGTIIGLETQYF | TGTGCCAGCAGCCAAGATGGGACTATAATCGGGTTGGAGACCCAGTACTTC
NA | 13 | TRBJ2-2 | TRBV20-1 | many | CSARAQGHGELFF | TGCAGTGCTAGAGCCCAGGGTCACGGGGAGCTGTTTTTT
NA | 16 | TRBJ2-2 | TRBV12-3/TRBV12-4 | NA | CASSATPVSATGELSF | TGTGCCAGCAGTGCCACCCCCGTCTCGGCTACCGGGGAGCTGTCTTTT
TRBD2 | 14 | TRBJ2-7 | TRBV30 | few | CAWRAGTRVDEQYF | TGTGCCTGGAGGGCCGGGACTAGGGTGGACGAGCAGTACTTC
NA | 15 | TRBJ2-4 | TRBV20-1 | NA | CSASPIRGIEGIQYF | TGCAGTGCTAGTCCGATCCGGGGGATTGAAGGCATTCAGTACTTC
NA | 12 | TRBJ2-7 | TRBV2 | many | CASSSGYDEQYF | TGTGCCAGCAGTTCTGGGTACGACGAGCAGTACTTC
NA | 15 | TRBJ2-1 | TRBV19 | few | CASSINNGIYNEQFF | TGTGCCAGTAGTATAAATAACGGGATCTACAATGAGCAGTTCTTC